This entry lists 28 T cell receptor beta chains sequenced from one sample in a study of molecular identifiers for immune sequencing clone quantification (dated by TCRdb to the late 2010s). Preparation of the library involved PCR. These reads were obtained on a NextSeq 500. In TCRdb, the public reads were trimmed at Q25 with fastp and aligned with MiXCR, with productive beta chains retained. Identical CDR3 protein sequences are pooled into one entry, listed with their most common genes and DNA. The sample records some 590,000 distinct CDR3 sequences, about 25% of which are singletons. 0.78% of the sample comes from the top ten. The sample comprised naive CD8+ T cells from blood, with Jurkat cell RNA spiked in. Interpreted using the paper, the cell subset or site label stands for: FACS-sorted CD8+CD4-CCR7+CD45RA+ naive T cells. The receptors derive from a human donor in good health. Some libraries in this study had Jurkat cell RNA spiked in.

Note on this clonotype: A single base separates this from a much larger clone, so it may be a read error. Likely a read error: the CDR3 ends without its conserved phenylalanine or tryptophan. DNA for the CDR3: TGCAGTGCTAGAACAGGTCCTGGAAACACCATATATTCT. This codes for CSARTGPGNTIYS. The V call is TRBV20-1, the J call TRBJ1-3; possibly TRBD1 for D (5 bases). V was trimmed by 2 bases and J by 2 bases, leaving 7 bases between them. The CDR3 has 13 residues. Germline V gene data show CDR1 as DFQATT and CDR2 as SNEGSKA (reference sequence).

There are a few counts of this clonotype. J is TRBJ2-2 and V is TRBV11-3; 7 nucleotides align to TRBD2. The length of the CDR3 is 14 residues. Germline V gene data show CDR1 as SGHNT and CDR2 as YENEEA. The junction had 6 bases not matched to a gene; V was cut back by 5 bases and J by 6 bases. The DNA for the CDR3 is TGTGCCAGCAGCCCCCGACTAGCTCCCGGGGAGCTGTTTTTT. This gives the protein CASSPRLAPGELFF.

This clonotype was counted ten times or more. This rearrangement joins TRBV6-2 or TRBV6-3 to TRBJ2-7; possibly TRBD1 for D (5 bases). CDR1 MNHEY and CDR2 SVGEGT come from the germline V gene. V lost 2 bases and J lost 6, with 23 bases in between. The CDR3 contains 17 residues. The CDR3 DNA reads as TGTGCCAGCAGTTACGACGTCCCGCCCAGGGCACTTAGCGAGCAGTACTTC. Translated: CASSYDVPPRALSEQYF.

To note about this clonotype: Given a much more abundant clone one base away, this may be a read error. J is TRBJ2-7 and V is TRBV27, with D perhaps matching TRBD1 or TRBD2 (5 bases each). The CDR3 is made up of 13 amino acids. Per the germline V gene, CDR1 is MNHEY and CDR2 is SMNVEV (reference sequence). V was pared by 6 bases and J by 3 bases, with 12 bases between. The CDR3 DNA reads as TGTGCCAGCAGGGCCGGGACGCTCTACGAGCAGTACTTC. It codes for CASRAGTLYEQYF.

This clonotype was counted at least ten times. The rearrangement links TRBV29-1 to TRBJ1-1; D remains unclear. This CDR3 is 13 amino acids long. Per germline, CDR1 SQVTM and CDR2 ANQGSEA. V was clipped by 5 bases and J by 1 base, with 11 bases between them. CDR3 nucleotide sequence: TGCAGCGTTTTGTGGCGGAGGAACACTGAAGCTTTCTTT. It translates to CSVLWRRNTEAFF.

The rearrangement joins TRBV6-2 or TRBV6-3 to TRBJ2-7; D is unresolved. The CDR3 spans 14 residues. V gave up 2 bases and J gave up 0 bases, with 8 bases separating them. Germline V lookup: CDR1 MNHEY, CDR2 SVGEGT. CDR3 protein: CASSYDTSSYEQYF. CDR3 DNA sequence: TGTGCCAGCAGTTACGACACAAGCTCCTACGAGCAGTACTTC.

Only a few counts were recorded for this clonotype. CDR3 sequence reads: CASSPSAGVVREQYF. DNA for the CDR3: TGTGCCAGCAGCCCTAGCGCCGGGGTAGTGCGGGAGCAGTACTTC. The V call is TRBV3-1, the J call TRBJ2-7, with TRBD2 as a possible D gene (6 bases). Trimming removed 4 bases at V and 7 bases at J, with 20 bases between. The germline CDR1 and CDR2 sequences are LGHDT and YNNKEL (reference sequence). This CDR3 comprises 15 residues.

The V and J genes are TRBV27 and TRBJ1-6; D may be TRBD1 (5 bases). The V end was cut by 0 bases, the J end by 7 bases, with 13 bases between. From germline, CDR1 is MNHEY and CDR2 SMNVEV (reference sequence). This CDR3 region has 16 residues. CDR3 in amino acids: CASSLSAGEKNSPLHF. As DNA, the CDR3 is TGTGCCAGCAGTTTATCGGCGGGGGAAAAAAATTCACCCCTCCACTTT.

The V call is TRBV24-1, the J call TRBJ2-3; D remains unclear. Germline V CDR1 and CDR2: KGHDR, SFDVKD. Trimming removed 1 base from V and 6 bases from J, with 4 bases in between. The CDR3 runs 12 residues. The CDR3 spells CATSDFQDTQYF. Written as DNA, the CDR3 is TGTGCCACCAGTGATTTCCAGGATACGCAGTATTTT.

This clonotype was seen only a few times. A read error is possible here, since a much larger clone lies one base away. The V and J genes are TRBV15 and TRBJ1-1, with 11 nucleotides matching TRBD1. V shed 5 bases, J shed 3 bases, and the junction held 8 bases outside the gene matches. Germline V CDR1 and CDR2: LNHNV, YYDKDF (reference sequence). The CDR3 runs 16 residues. CDR3 residues: CATSPGTGGLDTEAFF. The CDR3 DNA reads as TGTGCCACCAGCCCTGGGACAGGGGGGTTGGACACTGAAGCTTTCTTT. Full variable domain (outside the CDR3, taken from reference TRBV15 and TRBJ1-1): DAMVIQNPRYQVTQFGKPVTLSCSQTLNHNVMYWYQQKSSQAPKLLFHYYDKDFNNEADTPDNFQSRRPNTSFCFLDIRSPGLGDTAMYLCATSPGTGGLDTEAFFGQGTRLTVV.

The table lists this clonotype with many counts. The rearrangement joins TRBV7-6 to TRBJ2-7; D unresolved. In germline, CDR1 is SGHVS, CDR2 FNYEAQ. Deletions cut 7 bases from V and 3 bases from J, with 16 bases between. The CDR3 covers 14 residues. This CDR3 is CASTERPENYEQYF. The CDR3 DNA is TGTGCCAGCACCGAACGGCCAGAAAACTACGAGCAGTACTTC.

As regards this clonotype: One end of the junction fails to match germline, which may point to a read error. The V and J genes are TRBV7-9 and TRBJ1-1; D is unresolved. The CDR3 spans 12 residues. Looked up from germline, CDR1 is SEHNR and CDR2 is FQNEAQ (reference sequence). The CDR3 DNA follows: TGTGCCAGCAGCTTAGGCCCGACTGAAGCTTCCTTT. The encoded protein is CASSLGPTEASF.

This chain joins TRBV7-9 and TRBJ1-1, with D perhaps matching TRBD1 (6 bases). The CDR3 consists of 12 residues. The V gene's germline CDR1 is SEHNR and CDR2 FQNEAQ (reference sequence). Trimming took 11 bases from V and 2 from J, leaving 12 bases between them. This CDR3 is CAGTDSNTEAFF. The CDR3 nucleotides are TGTGCCGGGACGGACAGTAACACTGAAGCTTTCTTT.

Remarks on this clonotype: A single base separates this from a much larger clone, so it may be a read error. This chain links TRBV5-4 with TRBJ2-4, with 9 bases fitting TRBD1. The CDR3 is 18 residues long. Germline CDR1 reads SGHNT; CDR2 reads YYREEE (reference sequence). In DNA form, the CDR3 reads TGTGCCAGCAGCCTAGGACAGGGGCCAGAACTAGCCAAAAGCATTCAGTACTTC. It specifies CASSLGQGPELAKSIQYF.

The J gene is TRBJ2-1, the V gene TRBV7-9; 14 bases align to TRBD2. V was clipped by 5 bases and J by 9 bases; unmatched bases: 6. Germline loops: CDR1 SEHNR, CDR2 FQNEAQ (reference sequence). This CDR3 comprises 15 residues. CDR3 region: CASSGGLAGVSEQFF. DNA for the CDR3: TGTGCCAGCAGCGGGGGACTAGCGGGAGTCAGTGAGCAGTTCTTC.

In this sample, this clonotype turned up many times. The chain recombines TRBV12-3 or TRBV12-4 with TRBJ1-3; D gene ambiguous. The CDR3 has 18 residues. Deletions cut 5 bases from V and 0 bases from J, with 20 bases between. The CDR3 spells CASSRGGLGMGSGNTIYF. The CDR3 nucleotides are TGTGCCAGCAGTCGCGGCGGGTTGGGAATGGGCTCTGGAAACACCATATATTTT.

This clonotype was detected ten times or more. The J gene is TRBJ1-5, the V gene TRBV7-9; D remains unclear. Trimming cost V 6 bases and J 7 bases, with 10 bases left between them. Germline values: CDR1 SEHNR, CDR2 FQNEAQ (reference sequence). The CDR3 extends over 12 amino acids. CDR3 bases: TGTGCCAGCAGTTTTGCCGGCCAGCCCCAGCATTTT. Translation: CASSFAGQPQHF.

This clonotype was detected many times. The chain employs TRBV20-1 and TRBJ2-3; 8 bases map to TRBD1. V shed 1 base and J 5 bases; nucleotides not matched to a gene: 5. The CDR3 spans 14 residues. Germline loops: CDR1 DFQATT, CDR2 SNEGSKA (reference sequence). This CDR3 reads CSARVRRGQDTQYF. In nucleotides, the CDR3 is TGCAGTGCTAGAGTGCGCAGGGGGCAAGATACGCAGTATTTT.

This clonotype has ten or more counts. The gene calls are TRBV25-1 and TRBJ1-1; 7 nucleotides match TRBD1. Germline V gene sequence: CDR1 MGHDK, CDR2 SYGVNS. With 5 bases clipped from V and 4 bases from J, the junction kept 7 bases outside the gene matches. CDR3 length: 14 residues. CDR3 coding DNA: TGTGCCAGCAGTAAACAGGGGTCGGGCACTGAAGCTTTCTTT. This translates into CASSKQGSGTEAFF.

This clonotype occurred many times. V usage is TRBV3-1 and J usage is TRBJ2-2; D unclear. Trimming stripped 0 bases from V and 9 bases from J, with 5 bases between. This CDR3 spans 12 amino acids. Per the germline V gene, CDR1 is LGHDT and CDR2 is YNNKEL (reference sequence). The CDR3 sequence is CASSQDPRELFF. CDR3 DNA: TGTGCCAGCAGCCAAGATCCCAGGGAGCTGTTTTTT.

This clonotype was recorded at least ten times. V usage is TRBV4-1 and J usage is TRBJ2-7; the match to TRBD1 covers 8 bases. With 1 base clipped from V and 5 bases from J, the junction kept 10 bases outside the gene matches. The CDR3 covers 16 residues. In germline, CDR1 is MGHRA, CDR2 YSYEKL. CDR3 DNA: TGCGCCAGCAGCCAAGCCCGGACAGGGTTCGAAAACGAGCAGTACTTC. It codes for CASSQARTGFENEQYF.

In regard to this clonotype: This sequence may be a read error, since a much larger clone differs from it by one base. The CDR3 DNA follows: TGTGCCACCAGGGCGGACAGCACAGATACGCGGTATTTT. Protein product: CATRADSTDTRYF. The chain couples TRBV24-1 to TRBJ2-3; a possible D gene is TRBD1 (6 bases). The germline V gene encodes CDR1 KGHDR and CDR2 SFDVKD. This CDR3 has 13 amino acids.

This chain connects TRBV7-8 to TRBJ2-1, with 7 positions matching TRBD2. The CDR3 runs to 14 residues. In germline, CDR1 is SGHVS, CDR2 FQNEAQ. The CDR3 coding sequence is TGTGCTGGCAGCTTAGAGGGGACGGGGGGTGAGCAGTTCTTC. As protein: CAGSLEGTGGEQFF. The entire variable domain, with the rest obtained from reference TRBV7-8 and TRBJ2-1, is as follows: GAGVSQSPRYKVAKRGQDVALRCDPISGHVSLFWYQQALGQGPEFLTYFQNEAQLDKSGLPSDRFFAERPEGSVSTLKIQRTQQEDSAVYLCAGSLEGTGGEQFFGPGTRLTVL.

With regard to this clonotype: A junction end diverges from the germline sequence, so it may reflect a read error. The chain couples TRBV6-1 to TRBJ2-4; 7 bases match TRBD2. The CDR3 length is 19 residues. Germline V gene sequence: CDR1 MNHNS, CDR2 SASEGT. CDR3 nucleotides: TGTGCCCGGAGGGGCGCGGTAGCGGGCGCCCCGGGCGCCCCAAACATTCCGTACTTC. It is translated as CARRGAVAGAPGAPNIPYF.

This clonotype was seen many times. V usage is TRBV4-3 and J usage is TRBJ1-2; D not resolved. Trimming shortened V by 1 base and J by 10 bases, and 16 bases separated the two germline ends. CDR3 length equals 14 residues. Germline loops: CDR1 LGHNA, CDR2 YSLEER. The CDR3 loop is CASSQVLFTTYYTF. The CDR3 DNA follows: TGCGCCAGCAGCCAAGTTTTGTTTACGACCTACTACACCTTC.

This clonotype occurred many times. The rearrangement joins TRBV18 to TRBJ2-7; D is perhaps TRBD2 (5 bases). Germline CDR1 reads KGHSH; CDR2 reads LQKENI. Trimming took 2 bases from V and 6 from J, leaving 14 bases between them. This CDR3 comprises 14 residues. The CDR3, as DNA: TGTGCCAGCTCACCAGAAGAGGGTTGGGGCGAGCAGTACTTC. Protein product: CASSPEEGWGEQYF.

This clonotype appeared many times. The V and J genes are TRBV20-1 and TRBJ2-7; D gene ambiguous. Trimming pared 3 bases from V and 1 base from J, leaving 4 bases between. The CDR3 loop spans 11 amino acids. CDR1 is DFQATT, CDR2 SNEGSKA, per germline (reference sequence). The CDR3 DNA is TGCAGTGCTAGTAGGTCCTACGAGCAGTACTTC. Amino acids: CSASRSYEQYF.

This clonotype came up a few times. V gene TRBV19 combines with J gene TRBJ2-3; D call uncertain. There are 13 residues in the CDR3. Germline V gives CDR1 LNHDA, CDR2 SQIVND (reference sequence). V lost 3 bases, J lost 6 bases, and 10 bases lay in between. The CDR3, as DNA: TGTGCCAGTAGTATGATAGGGATCGATACGCAGTATTTT. This gives the protein CASSMIGIDTQYF.